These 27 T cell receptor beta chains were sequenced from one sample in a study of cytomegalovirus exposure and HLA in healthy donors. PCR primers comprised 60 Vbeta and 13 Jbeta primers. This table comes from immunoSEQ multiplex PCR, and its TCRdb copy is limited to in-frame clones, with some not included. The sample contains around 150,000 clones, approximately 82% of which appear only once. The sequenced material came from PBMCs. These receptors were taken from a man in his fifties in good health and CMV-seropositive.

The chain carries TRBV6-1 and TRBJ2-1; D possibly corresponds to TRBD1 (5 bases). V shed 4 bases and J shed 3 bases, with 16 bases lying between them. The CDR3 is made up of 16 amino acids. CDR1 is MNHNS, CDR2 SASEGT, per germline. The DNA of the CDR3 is TGTGCCAGCAGTGGAGGACATGCGTCAAACTACAATGAGCAGTTCTTC. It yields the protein CASSGGHASNYNEQFF.

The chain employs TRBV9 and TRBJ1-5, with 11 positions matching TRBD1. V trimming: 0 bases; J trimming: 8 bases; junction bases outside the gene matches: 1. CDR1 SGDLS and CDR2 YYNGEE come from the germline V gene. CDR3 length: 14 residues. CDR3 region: CASSVGGQGEPQHF. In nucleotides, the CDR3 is TGTGCCAGCAGCGTAGGGGGACAGGGGGAGCCCCAGCATTTT.

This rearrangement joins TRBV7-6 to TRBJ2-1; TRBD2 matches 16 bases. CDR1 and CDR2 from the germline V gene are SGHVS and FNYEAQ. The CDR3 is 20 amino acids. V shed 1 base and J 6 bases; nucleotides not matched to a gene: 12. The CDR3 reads CASSLEVPMGLAGGPNEQFF. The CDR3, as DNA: TGTGCCAGCAGCTTAGAGGTCCCAATGGGACTAGCGGGGGGGCCCAATGAGCAGTTCTTC.

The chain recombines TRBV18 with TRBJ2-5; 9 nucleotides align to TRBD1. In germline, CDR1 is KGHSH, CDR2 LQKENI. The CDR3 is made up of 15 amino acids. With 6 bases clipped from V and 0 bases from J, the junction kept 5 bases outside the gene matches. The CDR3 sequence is CASSRGDRDQETQYF. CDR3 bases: TGTGCCAGCTCCCGAGGGGACAGGGACCAAGAGACCCAGTACTTC.

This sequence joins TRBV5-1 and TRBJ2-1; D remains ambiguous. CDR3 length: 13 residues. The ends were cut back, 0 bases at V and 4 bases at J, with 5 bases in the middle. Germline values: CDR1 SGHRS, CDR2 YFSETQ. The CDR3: CASSLAPYNEQFF. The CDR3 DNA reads TGCGCCAGCAGCTTGGCCCCTTACAATGAGCAGTTCTTC.

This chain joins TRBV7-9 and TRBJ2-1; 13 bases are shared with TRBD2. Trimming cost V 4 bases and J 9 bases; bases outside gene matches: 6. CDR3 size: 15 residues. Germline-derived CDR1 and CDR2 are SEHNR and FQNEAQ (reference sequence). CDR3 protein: CASSSSGLAGSEQFF. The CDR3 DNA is TGTGCCAGCAGCTCATCGGGACTAGCGGGATCTGAGCAGTTCTTC.

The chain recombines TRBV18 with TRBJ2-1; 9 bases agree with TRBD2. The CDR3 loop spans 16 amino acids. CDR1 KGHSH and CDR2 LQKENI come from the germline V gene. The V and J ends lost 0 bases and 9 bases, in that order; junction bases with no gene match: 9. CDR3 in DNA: TGTGCCAGCTCACCACCGGGCGGGGGGGCGTCGGGTGAGCAGTTCTTC. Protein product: CASSPPGGGASGEQFF.

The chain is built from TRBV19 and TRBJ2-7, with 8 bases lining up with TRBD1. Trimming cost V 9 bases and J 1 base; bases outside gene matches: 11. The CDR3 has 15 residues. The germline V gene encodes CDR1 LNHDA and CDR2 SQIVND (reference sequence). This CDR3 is CARSGGEPTSYEQYF. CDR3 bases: TGTGCCAGATCAGGGGGCGAACCTACGTCCTACGAGCAGTACTTC.

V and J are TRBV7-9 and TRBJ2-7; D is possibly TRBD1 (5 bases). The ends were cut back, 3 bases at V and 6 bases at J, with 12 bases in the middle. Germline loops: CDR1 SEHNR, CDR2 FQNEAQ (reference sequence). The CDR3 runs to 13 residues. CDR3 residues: CASSLSGHPEQYF. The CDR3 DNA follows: TGTGCCAGCAGCTTGTCCGGACACCCCGAGCAGTACTTC.

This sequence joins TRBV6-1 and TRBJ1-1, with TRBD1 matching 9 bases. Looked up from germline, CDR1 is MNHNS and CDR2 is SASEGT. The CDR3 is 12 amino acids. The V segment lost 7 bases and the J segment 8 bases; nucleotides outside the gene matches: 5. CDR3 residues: CASKQGANEAFF. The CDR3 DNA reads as TGTGCCAGCAAACAGGGGGCGAACGAAGCTTTCTTT.

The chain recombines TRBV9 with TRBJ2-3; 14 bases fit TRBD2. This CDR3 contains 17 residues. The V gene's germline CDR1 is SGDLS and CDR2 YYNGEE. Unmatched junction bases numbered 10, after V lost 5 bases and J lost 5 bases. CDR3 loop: CASSSGTSGSWGDTQYF. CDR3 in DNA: TGTGCCAGCAGTAGCGGGACTAGCGGGAGCTGGGGAGATACGCAGTATTTT.

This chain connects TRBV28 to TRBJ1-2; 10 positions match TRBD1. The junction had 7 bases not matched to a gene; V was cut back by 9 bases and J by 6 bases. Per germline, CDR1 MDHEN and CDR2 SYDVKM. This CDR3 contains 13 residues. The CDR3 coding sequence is TGTGCCAGTCGACAGGGGGCGCGCGATGGCTACACCTTC. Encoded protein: CASRQGARDGYTF.

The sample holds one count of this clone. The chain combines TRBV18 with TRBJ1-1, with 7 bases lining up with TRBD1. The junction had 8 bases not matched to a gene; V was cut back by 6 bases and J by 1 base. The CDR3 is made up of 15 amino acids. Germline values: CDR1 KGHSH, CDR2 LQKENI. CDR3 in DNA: TGTGCCAGCTCCCCTCGACAGGGTCGGAACACTGAAGCTTTCTTT. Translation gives CASSPRQGRNTEAFF.

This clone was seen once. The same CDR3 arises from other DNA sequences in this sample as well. In DNA form, the CDR3 reads TGTGCCAGCAGCTCTGACGGGACTGAAGCTTTCTTT. Translating gives CASSSDGTEAFF. The V call is TRBV7-6, the J call TRBJ1-1; D uncertain. V was shortened by 4 bases and J by 5 bases, with 8 bases between the two germline ends. There are 12 residues in the CDR3. The V gene's germline CDR1 is SGHVS and CDR2 FNYEAQ.

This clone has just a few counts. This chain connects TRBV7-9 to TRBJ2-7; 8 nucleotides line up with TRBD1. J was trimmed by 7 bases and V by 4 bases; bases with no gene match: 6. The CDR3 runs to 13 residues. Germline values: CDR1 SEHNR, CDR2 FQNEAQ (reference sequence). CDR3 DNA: TGTGCCAGCAGCTCCCCGTGGACAGGGGAGCAGTACTTC. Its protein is CASSSPWTGEQYF.

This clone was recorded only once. The CDR3 reads CATSRDHGLVLSNEQFF. The CDR3 DNA sequence: TGTGCCACCAGCAGAGATCACGGACTAGTATTATCTAATGAGCAGTTCTTC. This rearrangement joins TRBV15 to TRBJ2-1, with 7 positions matching TRBD2. CDR1 LNHNV and CDR2 YYDKDF come from the germline V gene (reference sequence). The CDR3 consists of 17 residues. The trim removed 0 bases at V and 7 bases at J, leaving 12 bases unmatched.

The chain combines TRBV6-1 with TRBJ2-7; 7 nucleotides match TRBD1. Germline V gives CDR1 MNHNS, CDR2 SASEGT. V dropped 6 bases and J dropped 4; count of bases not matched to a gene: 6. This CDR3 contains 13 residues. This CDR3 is CASRGGQAYEQYV. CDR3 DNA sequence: TGTGCCAGCAGGGGTGGACAGGCTTACGAGCAGTACGTC.

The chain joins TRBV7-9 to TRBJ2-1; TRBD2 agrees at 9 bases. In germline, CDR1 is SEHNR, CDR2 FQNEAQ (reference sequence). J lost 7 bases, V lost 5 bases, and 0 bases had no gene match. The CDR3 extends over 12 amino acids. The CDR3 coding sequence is TGTGCCAGCAGCACTAGCGGGAATGAGCAGTTCTTC. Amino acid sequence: CASSTSGNEQFF.

The CDR3 spells CSVEEGGGAGVSEKLFF. The CDR3 coding sequence is TGCAGCGTTGAAGAGGGGGGGGGCGCGGGTGTGAGTGAAAAACTGTTTTTT. The V gene is TRBV29-1, the J gene TRBJ1-4, with D maybe TRBD1 (6 bases). The CDR3 loop spans 17 amino acids. The germline CDR1 and CDR2 sequences are SQVTM and ANQGSEA. V was trimmed by 0 bases and J by 7 bases, leaving 21 bases between them.

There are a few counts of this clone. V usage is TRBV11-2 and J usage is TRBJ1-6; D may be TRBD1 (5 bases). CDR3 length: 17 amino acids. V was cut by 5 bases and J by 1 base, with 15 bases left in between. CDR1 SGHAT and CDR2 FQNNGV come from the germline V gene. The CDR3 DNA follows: TGTGCCAGCAGCCCACGCGGGGCAGGGTCCTATAATTCACCCCTCCACTTT. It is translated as CASSPRGAGSYNSPLHF.

The CDR3 coding sequence is TGTGCCAGCAAAGACGGGGGGCGGTACGAGCAGTACTTC. It codes for CASKDGGRYEQYF. The chain combines TRBV6-5 with TRBJ2-7, with a weak D call TRBD2 (7 bases). The germline V and J ends were trimmed by 7 bases and 4 bases, with 14 bases remaining between them. The length of the CDR3 is 13 residues. CDR1 MNHEY and CDR2 SVGAGI come from the germline V gene.

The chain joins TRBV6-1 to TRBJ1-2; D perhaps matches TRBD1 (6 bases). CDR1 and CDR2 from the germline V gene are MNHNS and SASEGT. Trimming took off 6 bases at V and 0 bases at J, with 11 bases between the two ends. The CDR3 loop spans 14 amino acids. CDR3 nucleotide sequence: TGTGCCAGCAGCCAGGGGCTAGCTAACTATGGCTACACCTTC. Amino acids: CASSQGLANYGYTF.

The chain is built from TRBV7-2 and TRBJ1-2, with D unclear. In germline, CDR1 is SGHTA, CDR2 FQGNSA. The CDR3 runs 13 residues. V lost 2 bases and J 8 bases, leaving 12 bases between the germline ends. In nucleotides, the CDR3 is TGTGCCAGCAGCTTAAACAGTCCTCAAGGCTACACCTTC. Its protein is CASSLNSPQGYTF.

CDR3 residues: CASSSSGRYTGELFF. The CDR3 DNA reads as TGTGCCAGCAGTTCTAGCGGGAGATATACCGGGGAGCTGTTTTTT. This rearrangement joins TRBV6-6 to TRBJ2-2; 10 positions agree with TRBD2. The germline V gene encodes CDR1 MNHNY and CDR2 SVGAGI (reference sequence). V lost 4 bases and J lost 5; bases outside the gene matches: 4. The CDR3 totals 15 residues.

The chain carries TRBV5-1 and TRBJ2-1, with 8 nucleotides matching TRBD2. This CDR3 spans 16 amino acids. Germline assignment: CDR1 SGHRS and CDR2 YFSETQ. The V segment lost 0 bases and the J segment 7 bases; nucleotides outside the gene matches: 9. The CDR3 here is CASSLAGASGPNEQFF. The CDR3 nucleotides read TGCGCCAGCAGCTTGGCCGGAGCTAGCGGGCCTAATGAGCAGTTCTTC.

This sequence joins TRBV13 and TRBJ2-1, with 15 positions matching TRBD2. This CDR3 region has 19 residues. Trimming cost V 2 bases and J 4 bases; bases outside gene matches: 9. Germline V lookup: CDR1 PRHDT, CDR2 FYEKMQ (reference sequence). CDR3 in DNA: TGTGCCAGCAGCTTAAAGGGACTAGCGGGGGGCAAGTTATACAATGAGCAGTTCTTC. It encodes CASSLKGLAGGKLYNEQFF.

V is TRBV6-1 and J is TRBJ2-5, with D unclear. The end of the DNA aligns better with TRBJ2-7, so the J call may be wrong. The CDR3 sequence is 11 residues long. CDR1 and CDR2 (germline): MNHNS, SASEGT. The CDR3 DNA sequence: TGTGCCAGCAGTGAACCCTACGAGCAGTACTTC. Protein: CASSEPYEQYF.